The clone carrying this T cell receptor (beta chain) was seen only a few times. The antigen remains undetermined. V lost 2 bases to trimming and J lost 5 bases, with 12 bases between them. Germline assignment: CDR1 MNHNY and CDR2 SVGAGI (reference sequence). This CDR3 has 15 amino acids. These data belong to a study of graft-versus-host responses after intestinal transplantation. Using immunoSEQ multiplex PCR, the repertoire was profiled, and TCRdb retains in-frame clones only, with some absent. The sample lists some 86,000 clones, 91% occurring once. The input for sequencing was unstimulated CD4+ T cells sorted from spleen or lymph node cells, taken before intestinal transplant. The source of this sequence is a human donor who received an intestinal transplant. V and J are TRBV6-6 and TRBJ1-4; a possible D gene is TRBD1 (6 bases). The DNA for the CDR3 is TGTGCCAGCAGTTACCCGACAGGCGTAAATGAAAAACTGTTTTTT. Protein product: CASSYPTGVNEKLFF.